This T cell receptor beta chain originates from a study of T-cell reconstitution after alpha-beta-depleted transplantation in children. Findings and limits, study-wide: A year had passed since transplant, and T-cell counts and diversity by then came mostly from newly produced T cells. Certain patients had high TCRbeta diversity at day 60, and it came from recipient T cells and thymic progenitors that survived. Expanded clones from the graft, numbering several hundred, reportedly supplied alpha-beta T cells about two months after transplant.

The table lists this clonotype with a count of one. Its cognate antigen is unknown. Preparation of the TCRbeta library used unique molecular identifiers. TCRdb ran MiXCR on the PCR reads and lists one entry per CDR3 protein. The sample yields 610,000 or so distinct CDR3 sequences, roughly 27% seen once. This specimen consisted of PBMCs, obtained before TCRalphabeta/CD19-depleted stem cell transplant. The TCR originated in a boy younger than two with Wiskott-Aldrich syndrome, due to receive a stem cell transplant.

CDR3 sequence: CASSRVNSYEQYF. For the CDR3, the DNA is TGTGCCAGCAGCAGGGTGAACTCCTACGAGCAGTACTTC. The rearrangement joins TRBV27 to TRBJ2-7; D perhaps matches TRBD1 (5 bases). The CDR3 has 13 residues. Germline values: CDR1 MNHEY, CDR2 SMNVEV (reference sequence). The V gene lost 6 bases and the J gene lost 0 bases, with 9 bases spanning the gap.